The 5 T cell receptor beta chains below come from one sample, sequenced in a study of cytomegalovirus exposure and HLA in healthy donors. PCR used 60 Vbeta primers and 13 Jbeta primers. Measured with immunoSEQ multiplex PCR; TCRdb has only the in-frame clones, and not every one. Seen here are 100,000 to 150,000 clones, 65% to 80% observed once, and the top ten hold 4.2%. Sequenced material: PBMCs. These TCRs come from a male donor in good health and CMV-seropositive.

V and J are TRBV5-1 and TRBJ2-5, with 8 bases identical to TRBD2. The CDR3 totals 15 residues. Germline assignment: CDR1 SGHRS and CDR2 YFSETQ. After removal of 2 bases from V and 5 bases from J, the junction contained 8 bases not matched to a gene. The CDR3 nucleotides read TGCGCCAGCAGCTTTGCACCGACTAGCGCGGAGACCCAGTACTTC. Encoded protein: CASSFAPTSAETQYF.

The chain employs TRBV27 and TRBJ1-5; TRBD1 matches at 7 bases. This CDR3 spans 14 amino acids. Germline values: CDR1 MNHEY, CDR2 SMNVEV (reference sequence). The trim removed 3 bases at V and 7 bases at J, leaving 6 bases unmatched. This CDR3 is CASSFLGGEQPQHF. DNA for the CDR3: TGTGCCAGCAGTTTTTTAGGGGGCGAACAGCCCCAGCATTTT.

This clone was detected once. The chain carries TRBV15 and TRBJ2-1; no definite D call. This CDR3 has 13 amino acids. V was pared by 0 bases and J by 8 bases, with 8 bases between. Germline loops: CDR1 LNHNV, CDR2 YYDKDF (reference sequence). The CDR3 sequence is CATSRDPADEQFF. The CDR3, as DNA: TGTGCCACCAGCAGAGATCCCGCGGATGAGCAGTTCTTC.

The rearrangement links TRBV6-5 to TRBJ1-1; a weak D match, TRBD1 (6 bases). Germline V lookup: CDR1 MNHEY, CDR2 SVGAGI. The CDR3 is 15 residues long. Between the trimmed V and J ends, which lost 6 bases and 1 base, there was a span of 15 bases. The CDR3 coding sequence is TGTGCCAGCAGACTCCAGGGGATTGGGAACACTGAAGCTTTCTTT. It specifies CASRLQGIGNTEAFF.

The J gene is TRBJ2-7, the V gene TRBV7-2, with 8 bases that match TRBD2. This CDR3 has 15 residues. CDR1 SGHTA and CDR2 FQGNSA come from the germline V gene. Unmatched junction bases numbered 8, after V lost 3 bases and J lost 4 bases. The DNA for the CDR3 is TGTGCCAGCAGCTTTGCCGGGACTAGTCTGTACGAGCAGTACTTC. This translates into CASSFAGTSLYEQYF.